This T cell receptor beta chain was sequenced for a study of blood T cell repertoires in COVID-19. Study-wide context: Nucleic acid was either cDNA or gDNA, and it came from T cells, B-cell-depleted T cells, or PBMCs.

The V gene lost 0 bases and the J gene lost 2 bases, with 9 bases spanning the gap. Germline CDR1 and CDR2: SGHRS and YFSETQ. The CDR3 loop spans 14 amino acids. The table came from immunoSEQ multiplex PCR; TCRdb's copy has only in-frame clones and leaves some out. The sample carries under 15,000 clones, approximately 91% recorded once. Sequencing was carried out using peripheral blood. The chain has TRBV5-1 and TRBJ2-7; D is ambiguous. This sequence originates from a human donor in a cohort sampled during active COVID-19. This CDR3 is CASSLEPKAYEQYF. The CDR3 bases are TGCGCCAGCAGCTTGGAACCTAAAGCCTACGAGCAGTACTTC.